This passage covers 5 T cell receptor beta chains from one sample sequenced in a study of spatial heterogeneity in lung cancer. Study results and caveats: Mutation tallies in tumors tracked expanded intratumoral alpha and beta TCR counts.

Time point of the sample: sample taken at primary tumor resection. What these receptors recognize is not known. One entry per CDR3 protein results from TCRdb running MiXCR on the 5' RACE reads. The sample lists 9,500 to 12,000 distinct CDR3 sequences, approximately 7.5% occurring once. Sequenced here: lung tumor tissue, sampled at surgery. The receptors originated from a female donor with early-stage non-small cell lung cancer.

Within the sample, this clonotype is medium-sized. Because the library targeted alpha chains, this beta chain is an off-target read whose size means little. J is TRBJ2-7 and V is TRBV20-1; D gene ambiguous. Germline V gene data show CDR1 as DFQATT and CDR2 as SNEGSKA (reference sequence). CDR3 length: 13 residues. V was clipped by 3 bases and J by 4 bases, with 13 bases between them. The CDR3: CSASYGFEYEQYF. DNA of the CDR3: TGCAGTGCTAGCTACGGTTTTGAATACGAGCAGTACTTC.

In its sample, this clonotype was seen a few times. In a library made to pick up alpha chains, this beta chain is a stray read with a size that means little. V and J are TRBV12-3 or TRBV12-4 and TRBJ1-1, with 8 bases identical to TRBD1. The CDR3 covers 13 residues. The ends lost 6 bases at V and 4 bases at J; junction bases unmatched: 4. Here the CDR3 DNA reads TGTGCCAGCAGGACGGACAGGGCCACTGAAGCTTTCTTT. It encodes CASRTDRATEAFF.

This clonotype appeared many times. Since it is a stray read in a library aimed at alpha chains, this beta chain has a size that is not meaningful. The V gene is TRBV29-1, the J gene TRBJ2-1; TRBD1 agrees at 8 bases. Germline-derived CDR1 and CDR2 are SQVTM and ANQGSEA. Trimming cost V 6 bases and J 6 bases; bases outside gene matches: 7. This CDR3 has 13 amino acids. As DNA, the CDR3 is TGCAGCGTGCGCCGGACAGGGATCAATGAGCAGTTCTTC. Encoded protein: CSVRRTGINEQFF.

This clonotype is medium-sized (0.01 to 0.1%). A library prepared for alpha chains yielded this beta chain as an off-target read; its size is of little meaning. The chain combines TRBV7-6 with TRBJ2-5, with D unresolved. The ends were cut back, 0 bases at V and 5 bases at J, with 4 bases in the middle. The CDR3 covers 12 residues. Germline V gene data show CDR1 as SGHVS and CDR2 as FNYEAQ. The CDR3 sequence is CASSLALETQYF. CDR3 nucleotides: TGTGCCAGCAGCTTAGCGCTTGAGACCCAGTACTTC.

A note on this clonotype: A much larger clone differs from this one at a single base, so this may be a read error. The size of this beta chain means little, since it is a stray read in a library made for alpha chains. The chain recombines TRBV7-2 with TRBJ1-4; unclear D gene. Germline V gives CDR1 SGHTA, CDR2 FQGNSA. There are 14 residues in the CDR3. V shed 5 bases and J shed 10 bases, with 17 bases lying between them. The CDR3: CASSPLGGVGKLFF. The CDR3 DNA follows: TGTGCCAGCAGCCCGCTGGGTGGGGTTGGAAAACTGTTTTTT.